This T cell receptor (beta chain) was recovered during a study of blood T cell repertoires in COVID-19. Turning to the study itself: Spain, Italy and the United States supplied samples that represented acute and convalescent COVID-19. The analysed material was cDNA or gDNA that came from T cells, B-cell-depleted T cells, or PBMCs.

The V gene's germline CDR1 is MDHEN and CDR2 SYDVKM. V lost 7 bases and J lost 6; bases outside the gene matches: 5. This CDR3 contains 13 residues. Original processing methods: Amplifying reference gene primers gave estimates of nucleated cell counts. The data were produced by immunoSEQ multiplex PCR, yet TCRdb's version contains in-frame clones alone and is incomplete. The V and J calls and clone size come from that table; D and trimming were worked out from the DNA. The data contain hundreds of thousands of clones, about 89% of them singletons. This clone is a singleton in its sample. This sequence joins TRBV28 and TRBJ2-7; 11 nucleotides agree with TRBD1. The sample taken for sequencing was peripheral blood. The TCR comes from a woman aged 45-59 years with COVID-19, enrolled during active disease. Here the CDR3 DNA reads TGTGCCAGCATTGGGGACAGGGGGACCGAGCAGTACTTC. This gives the protein CASIGDRGTEQYF.